This T cell receptor (beta chain) was recorded in a study of cytomegalovirus exposure and HLA in healthy donors. Findings and limits, study-wide: Reportedly, fewer N-insertions than the approximately 700-donor mean appeared in an Asian-associated ancestry cluster in a later analysis.

Primers included in the PCR were 60 Vbeta and 13 Jbeta primers. The method was immunoSEQ multiplex PCR; TCRdb's version includes in-frame clones alone and lacks a portion of them. The sample has 150,000 to 200,000 clones; roughly 76% are singletons. On this clone itself: Antigen specificity is unknown.

The V gene's germline CDR1 is SGHTA and CDR2 FQGNSA. Between the trimmed V and J ends, which lost 5 bases and 4 bases, there was a span of 17 bases. The CDR3 runs to 15 residues. The sample taken for sequencing was PBMCs. The V and J genes are TRBV7-2 and TRBJ1-1; weak D call: TRBD1 (5 bases). This TCR derives from a woman younger than 35 in good health and CMV-seropositive. This chain's CDR3 is CASSQRPGIGTEAFF. The CDR3 DNA reads as TGTGCCAGCAGCCAGAGGCCAGGGATCGGCACTGAAGCTTTCTTT.